The present entry profiles one T cell receptor (beta chain) with its context. This sample was taken from a study of radiotherapy plus CTLA-4 blockade in lung cancer. Study overall: Approximately 18% of patients responded objectively, and roughly 34% achieved disease control.

Trimming stripped 4 bases from V and 4 bases from J, with 11 bases between. This CDR3 is built from 14 residues. Germline lookup yields CDR1 MNHNS and CDR2 SASEGT. Here immunoSEQ multiplex PCR was the method, and the copy in TCRdb shows in-frame clones only, minus some. The table includes over 60,000 clones, more than 85% detected once. The chain couples TRBV6-1 to TRBJ1-5; D is perhaps TRBD1 (5 bases). Source: peripheral blood, taken from a patient treated with radiotherapy plus ipilimumab. The TCR was taken from a human donor with non-small cell lung cancer who had stable disease on radiotherapy plus ipilimumab. The CDR3 protein is CASSVAGWNQPQHF. The CDR3 nucleotides read TGTGCCAGCAGTGTGGCAGGGTGGAATCAGCCCCAGCATTTT.